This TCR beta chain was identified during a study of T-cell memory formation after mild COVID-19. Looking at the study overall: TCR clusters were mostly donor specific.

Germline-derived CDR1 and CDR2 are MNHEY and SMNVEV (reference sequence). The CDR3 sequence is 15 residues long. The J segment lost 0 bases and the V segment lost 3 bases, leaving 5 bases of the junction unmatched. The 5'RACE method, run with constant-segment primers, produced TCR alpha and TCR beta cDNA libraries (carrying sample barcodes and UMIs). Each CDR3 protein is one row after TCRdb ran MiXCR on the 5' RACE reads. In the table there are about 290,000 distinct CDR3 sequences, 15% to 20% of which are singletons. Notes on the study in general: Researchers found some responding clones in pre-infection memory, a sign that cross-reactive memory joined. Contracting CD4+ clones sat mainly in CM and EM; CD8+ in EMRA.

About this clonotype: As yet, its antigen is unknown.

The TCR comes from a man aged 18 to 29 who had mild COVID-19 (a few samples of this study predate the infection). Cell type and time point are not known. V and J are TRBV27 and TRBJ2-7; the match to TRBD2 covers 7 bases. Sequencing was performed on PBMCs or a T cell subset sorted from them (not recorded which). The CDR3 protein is CASSFSGDLSYEQYV. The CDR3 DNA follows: TGTGCCAGCAGTTTCAGCGGGGATCTCTCCTACGAGCAGTACGTC.